These 21 T cell receptor beta chains were all obtained from the same sample, sequenced in a study of Ad26.COV2.S vaccination and SARS-CoV-2 variants. Sequencing used immunoSEQ multiplex PCR; TCRdb keeps in-frame clones, though not all of them. The table records about 280,000 clones, around 87% of them present only once. The treatment was: around 19 received Ad26.COV2.S at low or high dose, single or two shots; about 5 received placebo; per-sample allocation not given. Sample collection was performed on day 63 after the first vaccine or placebo injection. This material consisted of peripheral blood, taken in a trial of Ad26.COV2.S vaccine versus placebo. Receptors were obtained from a person aged 18 to 65 who received the Ad26.COV2.S COVID-19 vaccine or a placebo.

J is TRBJ2-1 and V is TRBV12-3 or TRBV12-4; TRBD1 is a possible D gene (5 bases). The CDR3 has 12 residues. The ends were cut back, 8 bases at V and 4 bases at J, with 9 bases in the middle. CDR3 nucleotides: TGTGCCAGCCAAGGACATTACAATGAGCAGTTCTTC. This gives the protein CASQGHYNEQFF.

CDR3 nucleotides: TGTGCCACCAACCGTCTAGCGGGGGGGCTGAATGAGCAGTTCTTC. It translates to CATNRLAGGLNEQFF. The chain combines TRBV2 with TRBJ2-1; 12 bases map to TRBD2. After removal of 10 bases from V and 7 bases from J, the junction contained 11 bases not matched to a gene. This CDR3 is built from 15 residues. Germline CDR1 is SNHLY and CDR2 is FYNNEI.

The CDR3 spells CASRPPTAGNTIYF. The DNA of the CDR3 is TGTGCCAGCAGACCCCCGACAGCAGGAAACACCATATATTTT. The chain combines TRBV7-9 with TRBJ1-3; possibly TRBD1 for D (5 bases). CDR3 length: 14 amino acids. The germline V gene encodes CDR1 SEHNR and CDR2 FQNEAQ (reference sequence). V shed 6 bases and J shed 4 bases, with 13 bases lying between them.

This chain connects TRBV19 to TRBJ2-5; 8 nucleotides align to TRBD2. The V segment lost 5 bases and the J segment 5 bases; nucleotides outside the gene matches: 10. This CDR3 has 15 amino acids. Germline assignment: CDR1 LNHDA and CDR2 SQIVND (reference sequence). The CDR3 reads CASSGIGLAGETQYF. CDR3 DNA: TGTGCCAGTAGTGGGATAGGACTAGCTGGGGAGACCCAGTACTTC.

The chain combines TRBV20-1 with TRBJ2-3, with 16 bases fitting TRBD2. CDR1 is DFQATT, CDR2 SNEGSKA, per germline (reference sequence). The V segment lost 3 bases and the J segment 4 bases; nucleotides outside the gene matches: 16. The CDR3 is 20 residues long. The CDR3 protein is CSASSGTSGGAGFLPDTQYF. In DNA form, the CDR3 reads TGCAGTGCTAGTAGTGGGACTAGCGGGGGGGCCGGGTTTCTGCCAGATACGCAGTATTTT.

V is TRBV19 and J is TRBJ1-1; no clear D. The germline V gene has CDR1 LNHDA and CDR2 SQIVND (reference sequence). The V end was cut by 3 bases, the J end by 0 bases, with 5 bases between. The CDR3 loop spans 13 amino acids. CDR3 coding DNA: TGTGCCAGTAGTATCTACATGAACACTGAAGCTTTCTTT. Protein sequence: CASSIYMNTEAFF.

V is TRBV30 and J is TRBJ1-1; a possible D gene is TRBD1 (6 bases). This CDR3 has 13 residues. The germline V gene has CDR1 GTSNPN and CDR2 SVGIG (reference sequence). The V end lost 2 bases, the J end lost 0 bases, and 7 bases lay between the germline ends. CDR3: CAWSTGMNTEAFF. The CDR3 DNA is TGTGCCTGGAGTACAGGGATGAACACTGAAGCTTTCTTT.

The table lists this clone with a count of one. The rearrangement joins TRBV12-5 to TRBJ1-4; 7 nucleotides line up with TRBD1. The CDR3 consists of 13 residues. Trimming at V came to 9 bases and at J to 4 bases, leaving 5 bases not matched to a gene. CDR1 LGHNT and CDR2 FRNRAP come from the germline V gene. For the CDR3, the DNA is TGTGCTAGCGTGGACAGGCTTAATGAAAAACTGTTTTTT. Translating gives CASVDRLNEKLFF.

This rearrangement joins TRBV10-3 to TRBJ1-1, with D unclear. V shed 0 bases and J shed 1 base, with 6 bases lying between them. The CDR3 has 14 amino acids. From germline, CDR1 is ENHRY and CDR2 SYGVKD. The CDR3 loop reads CAISESDGNTEAFF. The CDR3 DNA is TGTGCCATCAGTGAGTCGGACGGGAACACTGAAGCTTTCTTT.

The chain carries TRBV9 and TRBJ2-3, with a tentative D call TRBD2 (5 bases). Germline lookup yields CDR1 SGDLS and CDR2 YYNGEE. V lost 2 bases to trimming and J lost 4 bases, with 11 bases between them. The CDR3 spans 14 residues. The DNA for the CDR3 is TGTGCCAGCAGCGTGTCCCCTAGCCCAGATACGCAGTATTTT. Protein sequence: CASSVSPSPDTQYF.

V and J are TRBV6-5 and TRBJ2-3, with TRBD2 matching 8 bases. Germline V lookup: CDR1 MNHEY, CDR2 SVGAGI. The CDR3 contains 15 residues. The junction had 7 bases not matched to a gene; V was cut back by 8 bases and J by 0 bases. The CDR3 here is CASGVAGISTDTQYF. CDR3 bases: TGTGCCAGCGGAGTAGCGGGAATCAGCACAGATACGCAGTATTTT.

V is TRBV29-1 and J is TRBJ1-1; 7 bases match TRBD1. The V gene's germline CDR1 is SQVTM and CDR2 ANQGSEA. This CDR3 contains 13 residues. J lost 0 bases, V lost 6 bases, and 4 bases had no gene match. The CDR3 nucleotides are TGCAGCGTGACAGGGTTCATGAACACTGAAGCTTTCTTT. Translation gives CSVTGFMNTEAFF.

The chain has TRBV11-2 and TRBJ2-5; TRBD2 aligns across 11 bases. Trimming removed 9 bases from V and 5 bases from J; junction bases left unmatched: 5. There are 13 residues in the CDR3. CDR1 SGHAT and CDR2 FQNNGV come from the germline V gene. CDR3: CASSVAGGETQYF. CDR3 nucleotide sequence: TGTGCCAGTTCGGTAGCGGGAGGGGAGACCCAGTACTTC.

The rearrangement joins TRBV25-1 to TRBJ2-1; D remains unclear. With 1 base removed from V and 6 bases from J, the gap between germline ends came to 7 bases. The CDR3 sequence is 13 residues long. Germline CDR1 MGHDK, CDR2 SYGVNS. CDR3 loop: CASSEFGVNEQFF. The CDR3 nucleotides are TGTGCCAGCAGTGAATTTGGTGTCAATGAGCAGTTCTTC.

The chain combines TRBV4-3 with TRBJ2-6; D is uncertain. Germline values: CDR1 LGHNA, CDR2 YSLEER. The CDR3 is made up of 18 amino acids. V was pared by 4 bases and J by 3 bases, with 19 bases between. The CDR3 reads CASSPSSVGPGGANVLTF. The DNA for the CDR3 is TGCGCCAGCAGCCCGAGCAGCGTAGGTCCCGGTGGGGCCAACGTCCTGACTTTC.

In its sample, this clone was seen many times. The chain is built from TRBV6-4 and TRBJ2-2; 9 nucleotides agree with TRBD1. The ends lost 3 bases at V and 6 bases at J; junction bases unmatched: 5. The CDR3 loop spans 15 amino acids. Germline lookup yields CDR1 MRHNA and CDR2 SNTAGT. CDR3 nucleotide sequence: TGTGCCAGCAGTGAAAGACAGGGGGTCCCCGGGGAGCTGTTTTTT. It codes for CASSERQGVPGELFF.

The chain links TRBV6-6 to TRBJ2-7, with 9 bases identical to TRBD1. In germline, CDR1 is MNHNY, CDR2 SVGAGI (reference sequence). V gave up 5 bases and J gave up 0 bases; unmatched junction bases: 11. The length of the CDR3 is 17 residues. CDR3 nucleotide sequence: TGTGCCAGCAGTCCGGGACAGGGATTCTTAGCCTCCTACGAGCAGTACTTC. Amino acids: CASSPGQGFLASYEQYF.

This chain connects TRBV19 to TRBJ2-1, with D unclear. This CDR3 spans 12 amino acids. The V and J ends lost 11 bases and 2 bases respectively, with 10 bases between them. CDR1 is LNHDA and CDR2 is SQIVND in the germline V gene (reference sequence). This CDR3 is CACGRPYNEQFF. The CDR3, as DNA: TGTGCCTGCGGTAGACCCTACAATGAGCAGTTCTTC.

V gene TRBV19 combines with J gene TRBJ2-6, with D maybe TRBD2 (6 bases). CDR1 is LNHDA and CDR2 is SQIVND in the germline V gene (reference sequence). V dropped 7 bases and J dropped 0 bases, with 13 bases sitting between them. CDR3 length: 16 amino acids. The chain's CDR3 is CASTGGKFSGANVLTF. In nucleotides, the CDR3 is TGTGCCAGTACTGGGGGGAAATTCTCTGGGGCCAACGTCCTGACTTTC.

The chain is built from TRBV18 and TRBJ1-1; D gene unclear. This CDR3 spans 16 amino acids. The germline V gene encodes CDR1 KGHSH and CDR2 LQKENI. Trimming left V 3 bases short and J 0 bases short, with 14 bases between. The CDR3: CASSPLVGSMNTEAFF. Written as DNA, the CDR3 is TGTGCCAGCTCACCCCTCGTCGGGTCAATGAACACTGAAGCTTTCTTT.

The chain carries TRBV2 and TRBJ1-1; D possibly corresponds to TRBD1 (5 bases). The germline V and J ends were trimmed by 7 bases and 1 base, with 13 bases remaining between them. The CDR3 extends over 14 amino acids. The germline V gene has CDR1 SNHLY and CDR2 FYNNEI. The CDR3 reads CASTWQGSNTEAFF. The CDR3 DNA sequence: TGTGCCAGCACTTGGCAGGGATCGAACACTGAAGCTTTCTTT.